This T cell receptor (beta chain) was identified in a study of blood T cell repertoires in COVID-19. The method was immunoSEQ multiplex PCR; TCRdb's version includes in-frame clones alone and lacks a portion of them. The table lists a few hundred thousand clones, roughly 90% of them singletons. V gave up 0 bases and J gave up 4 bases; unmatched junction bases: 6. CDR3 length equals 17 residues. Germline V CDR1 and CDR2: MGHRA, YSYEKL. The chain uses TRBV4-1 and TRBJ2-1, with 10 bases aligning to TRBD2. This sequence was found in a man between 18 and 29 years old with COVID-19, enrolled during active disease. The sample consisted of peripheral blood. Here the CDR3 DNA reads TGCGCCAGCAGCCAAGATGTAGCGGGAGGATCGTACAATGAGCAGTTCTTC. Its protein is CASSQDVAGGSYNEQFF.